These T cell receptor beta chains were read from a single sample in a study of T cell responses to AZD1222 COVID-19 vaccine. TCRdb keeps only in-frame clones here, not all; method: immunoSEQ multiplex PCR. The sample records 100,000 to 150,000 clones, about 90% being singletons. The sequences come from peripheral blood, collected on day 0 of AZD1222 vaccination. These receptors were obtained from an adult in good health. The CDR3 runs from the conserved cysteine through the conserved F or W. D genes are given only for firm matches. Clone size is shown for a subset of rows, as once, few, many or a class of expanded clone.

clone_size d_call j_call v_call cdr3_aa cdr3_nt
once TRBD1 TRBJ1-5 TRBV5-1 CASSLGGQGGHQPQHF TGCGCCAGCAGCTTGGGAGGACAGGGAGGCCATCAGCCCCAGCATTTT
NA NA TRBJ2-5 TRBV7-9 CASSFAEETQYF TGTGCCAGCAGCTTTGCGGAAGAGACCCAGTACTTC
NA NA TRBJ2-2 TRBV2 CASIRYYVAGELFF TGTGCCAGCATTAGGTATTACGTTGCCGGGGAGCTGTTTTTT
NA NA TRBJ2-3 TRBV11-2 CASSLDWFYRGTDTQYF TGTGCCAGCAGCTTAGATTGGTTCTATAGGGGCACAGATACGCAGTATTTT
NA TRBD2 TRBJ2-1 TRBV19 CASSRGLAGGTYNEQFF TGTGCCAGTAGTAGGGGACTAGCGGGAGGAACCTACAATGAGCAGTTCTTC
NA NA TRBJ1-5 TRBV5-1 CASSSQGEGQPQHF TGCGCCAGCAGCTCCCAAGGGGAAGGTCAGCCCCAGCATTTT
few TRBD1 TRBJ1-2 TRBV5-6 CASSLGTTGGYGYTF TGTGCCAGCAGCTTGGGTACGACAGGGGGCTATGGCTACACCTTC
NA NA TRBJ1-6 TRBV11-3 CASSLGRGDSPLHF TGTGCCAGCAGCTTGGGCAGGGGAGATTCACCCCTCCACTTT
NA NA TRBJ1-4 TRBV5-1 CASSLFGSGGNEKLFF TGCGCCAGCAGCTTGTTCGGGTCCGGGGGTAATGAAAAACTGTTTTTT
NA NA TRBJ2-1 TRBV6-6 CASSFQFGVGANEQFF TGTGCCAGCAGTTTCCAGTTCGGCGTTGGGGCGAATGAGCAGTTCTTC
NA TRBD1 TRBJ2-5 TRBV4-1 CASSPSRGRGQAQYF TGCGCCAGCAGCCCGTCGAGAGGCAGGGGGCAGGCCCAGTACTTC
NA NA TRBJ1-5 TRBV20-1 CSSSGGKGLDNQPQHF TGCAGTTCTAGTGGGGGAAAAGGTTTAGACAATCAGCCCCAGCATTTT
NA TRBD2 TRBJ2-1 TRBV30 CAWSPTSGSRGEQFF TGTGCCTGGAGTCCGACTAGCGGGAGTAGGGGTGAGCAGTTCTTC
NA NA TRBJ2-2 TRBV11-2 CASSLGYRENTGELFF TGTGCCAGCAGCTTAGGGTATAGGGAAAACACCGGGGAGCTGTTTTTT
NA NA TRBJ2-7 TRBV5-1 CASRLDDALARVEYF TGCGCCAGCAGACTGGACGACGCCTTGGCCAGGGTCGAGTACTTC
NA NA TRBJ2-3 TRBV5-6 CASSNTGNTDTQYF TGTGCCAGCAGCAATACAGGGAATACAGATACGCAGTATTTT
NA TRBD1 TRBJ1-5 TRBV18 CASSPIRDSNQPQHF TGTGCCAGCTCACCGATTAGGGACAGTAATCAGCCCCAGCATTTT
NA TRBD1 TRBJ1-6 TRBV28 CASSLGQGNSPLHF TGTGCCAGCAGTTTAGGACAGGGTAACTCACCCCTCCACTTT
NA TRBD2 TRBJ2-1 TRBV11-3 CASSPRGSGRSEQFF TGTGCCAGCAGCCCGAGGGGTAGCGGGAGAAGCGAGCAGTTCTTC
once NA TRBJ2-2 TRBV9 CASSVDRSRGGELFF TGTGCCAGCAGCGTAGATCGGAGTCGTGGCGGGGAGCTGTTTTTT
few NA TRBJ1-1 TRBV27 CASRFRGGTEAFF TGTGCCAGCAGATTCAGGGGAGGAACTGAAGCTTTCTTT
NA NA TRBJ1-2 TRBV27 CASSFQSTNYGYTF TGTGCCAGCAGTTTCCAATCTACTAACTATGGCTACACCTTC
once TRBD1 TRBJ2-5 TRBV7-2 CASSLAGTGYVRETQYF TGTGCCAGCAGCCTCGCGGGGACAGGGTATGTGAGAGAGACCCAGTACTTC
NA TRBD1 TRBJ1-5 TRBV30 CAWSRDRGGGQPQHF TGTGCCTGGAGCCGGGACAGGGGTGGGGGTCAGCCCCAGCATTTT
NA NA TRBJ2-6 TRBV7-3 CASSSGGGSSGANVLTF TGTGCCAGCAGCTCCGGAGGGGGGTCCTCTGGGGCCAACGTCCTGACTTTC
NA NA TRBJ2-3 TRBV7-9 CASSLLGYTQYF TGTGCCAGCAGCTTATTAGGCTATACGCAGTATTTT
NA TRBD2 TRBJ2-7 TRBV5-1 CASSLAPGLGYEQYF TGCGCCAGCAGCTTGGCCCCGGGACTAGGATACGAGCAGTACTTC
NA NA TRBJ1-2 TRBV7-2 CASSLAEYYGYTF TGTGCCAGCAGCTTGGCAGAGTACTATGGCTACACCTTC
NA NA TRBJ1-1 TRBV3-1/TRBV3-2 CASSQTGGGTEAFF TGTGCCAGCAGCCAAACGGGCGGGGGCACTGAAGCTTTCTTT
NA NA TRBJ2-7 TRBV11-3 CASSLGAYEQYF TGTGCCAGCAGCTTAGGAGCCTACGAGCAGTACTTC
NA NA TRBJ1-2 TRBV24-1 CATSRAREDPNYGYTF TGTGCCACCAGTCGAGCTCGAGAAGATCCTAACTATGGCTACACCTTC
NA NA TRBJ2-2 TRBV5-1 CASSLTGTTGELFF TGCGCCAGCAGCTTGACGGGGACGACCGGGGAGCTGTTTTTT